A single TCR beta chain is shown here with its context. Germline V lookup: CDR1 MNHNS, CDR2 SASEGT. This CDR3 comprises 15 residues. Trimming removed 5 bases from V and 0 bases from J, with 8 bases in between. Several immunoSEQ plates held equal portions of the genomic DNA taken from each subset. The repertoire was sequenced with immunoSEQ multiplex PCR; TCRdb's copy has only in-frame clones and lacks some. The sample carries approximately 350,000 clones, 90% to 98% recorded once. The data originate from a study of shared clonotypes between healthy human individuals. The sequenced material came from memory CD8+ T cells sorted from blood. Subset of the sample: CD45RO+ cells pooled with CCR7-negative TemRA cells. This sequence was found in a man aged 30 to 45 in good health. The chain uses TRBV6-1 and TRBJ2-6, with D uncertain. The CDR3 loop reads CASSLGSSGANVLTF. CDR3 nucleotides: TGTGCCAGCAGTTTGGGCAGCTCTGGGGCCAACGTCCTGACTTTC.